This TCR beta chain was found in a study of human T cells and chemical hapten exposure. The overall study: Patients had diphenylcyclopropenone applied to the scalp weekly throughout the roughly 24-week study. Minor pooled library volume differences mainly drove per-sample TCR yield variation. The cohort included alopecia areata under or over 50% scalp, totalis and universalis.

Time point here: patch test 1, 2 weeks after DPC sensitization. Treatment given: therapeutic diphenylcyclopropenone sensitization with weekly scalp DPC. Unique molecular identifiers were attached to individual cDNA molecules within the library. MiXCR, run by TCRdb on the RACE reads, gives a single entry per CDR3 protein. Of fewer than 130,000 distinct CDR3 sequences in the sample, approximately 11% were seen once. The trim removed 5 bases at V and 7 bases at J, leaving 10 bases unmatched. Germline V gene sequence: CDR1 SEHNR, CDR2 FQNEAQ (reference sequence). The CDR3 sequence is 16 residues long. The input for sequencing was whole blood, taken in connection with sensitization to the hapten diphenylcyclopropenone (DPC). This chain links TRBV7-9 with TRBJ2-7; 14 bases fit TRBD2. This clonotype originated in a woman aged 40 to 50 with alopecia areata. Some clones in this sample may be carry-over from other donors' samples. The CDR3 nucleotides are TGTGCCAGCAGCGCGGGACTAGCGGGGGCATATGAGGAGCAGTACTTC. Translating it yields CASSAGLAGAYEEQYF.